This T cell receptor beta chain was captured in a study of cytomegalovirus exposure and HLA in healthy donors. Overall study findings and caveats: The study flagged 150 to 200 TCR beta chains as cytomegalovirus-associated. Later analysis demonstrated an association between a missense DCLRE1C variant and TCR beta V- and J-gene trimming.

With regard to this clone: The target antigen is unknown.

The CDR3 length is 15 residues. V lost 1 base to trimming and J lost 8 bases; unmatched junction nucleotides: 6. Per germline, CDR1 SGHVS and CDR2 FQNEAQ. PCR involved 60 Vbeta and 13 Jbeta primers. Measured with immunoSEQ multiplex PCR; TCRdb has only the in-frame clones, and not every one. The sample records about 64,000 clones, approximately 78% being singletons. This receptor was taken from a young man in good health and CMV-seropositive. The sample taken for sequencing was PBMCs. The chain recombines TRBV7-8 with TRBJ2-1; 9 bases agree with TRBD2. As DNA, the CDR3 is TGTGCCAGCAGCTTAGAATTAGCGGGAGTCCATGAGCAGTTCTTC. Its translation is CASSLELAGVHEQFF.